The 5 T cell receptor beta chains below were found in one sample sequenced in a study of CD4 T cells in relation to SARS-CoV-2 and coronaviruses (dated by TCRdb to about 2021). Their antigens are not known. CD4+ T cells from unexposed donors were collected before the COVID-19 pandemic (2011-2018). After more than nine days of culture, CD4+ T cells were isolated with the EasySep CD4+ T cell isolation kit. The protocol used for the library was the immunoSEQ multiplex PCR assay. TCRdb holds this immuneACCESS table with in-frame rearrangements only. Some clones are missing; in checked studies, unresolved V genes explain under half, and the rest has no known cause. Here the sample has tens of thousands of clones; about 79% occur a single time. The top ten hold roughly 22% of the sample. Sequencing input: CD4+ T cells from PBMCs, cultured in vitro. These receptors all come from a human donor in good health.

The chain links TRBV15 to TRBJ1-4; perhaps TRBD1 as D (6 bases). V dropped 2 bases and J dropped 7 bases, with 14 bases sitting between them. This CDR3 comprises 15 residues. The germline V gene has CDR1 LNHNV and CDR2 YYDKDF (reference sequence). The CDR3 DNA reads TGTGCCACCAGCAGACACAGGGTCGGCGGTGAAAAACTGTTTTTT. Protein product: CATSRHRVGGEKLFF.

The chain has TRBV19 and TRBJ1-2, with D possibly TRBD1 on 5 matching bases. Trimming left V 1 base short and J 3 bases short, with 9 bases between. This CDR3 has 14 residues. Looked up from germline, CDR1 is LNHDA and CDR2 is SQIVND (reference sequence). This chain's CDR3 is CASSIGRDDYGYTF. CDR3 bases: TGTGCCAGTAGTATAGGAAGGGACGACTATGGCTACACCTTC.

The rearrangement joins TRBV10-2 to TRBJ1-4; no definite D call. Trimming removed 8 bases at V and 7 bases at J, with 11 bases between. The CDR3 sequence is 12 residues long. CDR1 and CDR2 from the germline V gene are WSHSY and SAAADI. This CDR3 is CASGEAVEKLFF. The CDR3 DNA follows: TGCGCCAGCGGGGAGGCAGTTGAAAAACTGTTTTTT.

The rearrangement joins TRBV18 to TRBJ2-3, with 9 bases lining up with TRBD1. Germline V gene lookup returns CDR1 KGHSH and CDR2 LQKENI. V trimming: 3 bases; J trimming: 4 bases; junction bases outside the gene matches: 8. The CDR3 covers 16 residues. CDR3 sequence (DNA): TGTGCCAGCTCACCCGGGACAGGGATACGGGCAGATACGCAGTATTTT. It codes for CASSPGTGIRADTQYF.

The chain has TRBV4-1 and TRBJ1-1; TRBD1 is a possible D gene (5 bases). The CDR3 extends over 13 amino acids. V was clipped by 5 bases and J by 10 bases, with 17 bases between them. The V gene's germline CDR1 is MGHRA and CDR2 YSYEKL. The CDR3 spells CASSGTSGRSAFF. The CDR3 coding sequence is TGCGCCAGCAGCGGGACTTCCGGGCGGTCAGCTTTCTTT.